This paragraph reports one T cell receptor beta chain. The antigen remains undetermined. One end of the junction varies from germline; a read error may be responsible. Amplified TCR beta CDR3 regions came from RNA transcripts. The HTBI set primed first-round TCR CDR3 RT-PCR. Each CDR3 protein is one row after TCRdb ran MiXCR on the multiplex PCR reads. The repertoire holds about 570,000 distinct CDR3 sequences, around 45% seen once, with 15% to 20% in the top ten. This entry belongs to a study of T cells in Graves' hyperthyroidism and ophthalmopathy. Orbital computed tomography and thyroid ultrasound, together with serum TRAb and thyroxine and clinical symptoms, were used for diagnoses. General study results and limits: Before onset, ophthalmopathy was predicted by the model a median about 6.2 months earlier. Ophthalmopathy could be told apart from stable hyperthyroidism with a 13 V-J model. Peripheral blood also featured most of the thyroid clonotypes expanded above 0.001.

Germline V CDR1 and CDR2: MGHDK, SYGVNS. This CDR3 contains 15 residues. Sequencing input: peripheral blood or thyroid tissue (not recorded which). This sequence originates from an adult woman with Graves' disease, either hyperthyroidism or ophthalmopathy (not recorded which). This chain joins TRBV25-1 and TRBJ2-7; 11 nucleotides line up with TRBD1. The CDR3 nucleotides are TGTGCCAGCAGTGCACAGGACAGGGGGCCCTTTGATCAAGACTTC. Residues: CASSAQDRGPFDQDF.